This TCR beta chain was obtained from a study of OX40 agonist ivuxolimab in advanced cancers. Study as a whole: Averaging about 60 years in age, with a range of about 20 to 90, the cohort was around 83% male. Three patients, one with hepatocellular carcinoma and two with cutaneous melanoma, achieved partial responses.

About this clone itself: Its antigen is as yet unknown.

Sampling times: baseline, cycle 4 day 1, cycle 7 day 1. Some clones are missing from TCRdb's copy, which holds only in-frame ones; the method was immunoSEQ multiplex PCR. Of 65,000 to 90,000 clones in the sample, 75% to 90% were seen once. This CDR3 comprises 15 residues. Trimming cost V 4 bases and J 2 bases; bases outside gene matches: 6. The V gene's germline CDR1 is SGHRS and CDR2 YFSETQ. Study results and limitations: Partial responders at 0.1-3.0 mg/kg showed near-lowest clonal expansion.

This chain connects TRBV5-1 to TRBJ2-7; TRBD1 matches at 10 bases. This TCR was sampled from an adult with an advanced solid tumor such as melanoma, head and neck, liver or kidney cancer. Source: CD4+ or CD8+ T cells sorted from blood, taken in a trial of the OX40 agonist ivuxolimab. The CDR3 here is CASSRPGQGPYEQYF. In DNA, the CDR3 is TGCGCCAGCAGCAGGCCGGGACAGGGGCCCTACGAGCAGTACTTC.